The 26 T cell receptor beta chains reported below all come from one sample, sequenced in a study of radiation and T cells in renal cell carcinoma. As to time point: blood 2 weeks post-SBRT. Treatment described: 15 Gy SBRT to primary tumor, nephrectomy 4 weeks later. The data were produced by immunoSEQ multiplex PCR, yet TCRdb's version contains in-frame clones alone and is incomplete. Of more than 150,000 clones listed, roughly 89% are singletons. Sample: blood, taken from a patient whose treatment included radiotherapy and nephrectomy. The receptors shown here come from a woman between 50 and 59 years old with renal cell carcinoma.

V and J are TRBV2 and TRBJ2-5; D is undetermined. The V gene's germline CDR1 is SNHLY and CDR2 FYNNEI. This CDR3 spans 14 amino acids. V was cut by 6 bases and J by 4 bases, with 15 bases left in between. The CDR3 coding sequence is TGTGCCAGCAGCTCCGGTCTTGAGGTAGAGACCCAGTACTTC. Its protein product is CASSSGLEVETQYF.

The chain recombines TRBV29-1 with TRBJ2-7; 9 positions match TRBD2. Germline CDR1 and CDR2: SQVTM and ANQGSEA. Germline trimming cut 4 bases from V and 1 base from J; bases unmatched to any gene: 5. The length of the CDR3 is 14 residues. The CDR3: CSVGDSGGSYEQYF. The DNA of the CDR3 is TGCAGCGTTGGGGATAGCGGGGGTTCCTACGAGCAGTACTTC.

The chain combines TRBV9 with TRBJ2-3; a weak D match, TRBD2 (7 bases). Trimming pared 0 bases from V and 0 bases from J, leaving 20 bases between. The CDR3 runs to 19 residues. Germline-derived CDR1 and CDR2 are SGDLS and YYNGEE. The CDR3 DNA reads as TGTGCCAGCAGCGTAGAGAGGGGGGGAGCAGACGAGAGCACAGATACGCAGTATTTT. This gives the protein CASSVERGGADESTDTQYF.

The chain links TRBV7-9 to TRBJ1-1; tentatively, D is TRBD1 (6 bases). Germline lookup yields CDR1 SEHNR and CDR2 FQNEAQ (reference sequence). Deletions cut 1 base from V and 10 bases from J, with 19 bases between. The CDR3 runs 15 residues. In DNA form, the CDR3 reads TGTGCCAGCAGCTTAGAGTACCCCGGTAAGGGGGGAGCTTTCTTT. Translating gives CASSLEYPGKGGAFF.

This chain joins TRBV19 and TRBJ1-5, with no clear D. CDR1 and CDR2 from the germline V gene are LNHDA and SQIVND (reference sequence). Trimming stripped 5 bases from V and 0 bases from J, with 14 bases between. CDR3 length: 16 amino acids. The CDR3 region has the DNA TGTGCCAGTAGTCCCCCGGTTGGGGTTAGCAATCAGCCCCAGCATTTT. This codes for CASSPPVGVSNQPQHF.

The genes are TRBV7-9 and TRBJ2-2, with 8 bases matching TRBD1. V was clipped by 5 bases and J by 4 bases; unmatched bases: 3. CDR1 is SEHNR, CDR2 FQNEAQ, per germline (reference sequence). The CDR3 contains 14 residues. DNA of the CDR3: TGTGCCAGCAGCCGGGACAGGTTCACCGGGGAGCTGTTTTTT. It translates to CASSRDRFTGELFF.

This clone was observed once. This chain connects TRBV5-1 to TRBJ2-3; no reliable D call. V lost 0 bases and J 6 bases, leaving 8 bases between the germline ends. The CDR3 has 13 amino acids. Per germline, CDR1 SGHRS and CDR2 YFSETQ. This CDR3 is CASSLAPGDTQYF. CDR3 DNA sequence: TGCGCCAGCAGCTTGGCCCCCGGCGATACGCAGTATTTT.

The chain links TRBV19 to TRBJ1-1, with 7 bases identical to TRBD1. This CDR3 comprises 12 residues. J gave up 7 bases and V 7 bases, and 6 bases lay outside the gene matches. Germline CDR1 reads LNHDA; CDR2 reads SQIVND (reference sequence). The CDR3 bases are TGTGCCAGTAAAAACAGGGGAGGTGAAGCTTTCTTT. Protein sequence: CASKNRGGEAFF.

V usage is TRBV10-2 and J usage is TRBJ1-4, with 8 bases aligning to TRBD1. V shed 5 bases, J shed 6 bases, and the junction held 5 bases outside the gene matches. Germline lookup yields CDR1 WSHSY and CDR2 SAAADI. This CDR3 spans 14 amino acids. The CDR3 sequence is CASSPTGAYEKLFF. The CDR3 DNA reads TGCGCCAGCAGTCCGACAGGGGCTTATGAAAAACTGTTTTTT.

The V and J genes are TRBV19 and TRBJ2-5; D gene ambiguous. The CDR3 is 14 residues long. CDR1 LNHDA and CDR2 SQIVND come from the germline V gene (reference sequence). V was shortened by 5 bases and J by 1 base, with 11 bases between the two germline ends. This CDR3 is CASSPQVIQETQYF. The CDR3, as DNA: TGTGCCAGTAGTCCCCAGGTGATCCAAGAGACCCAGTACTTC. Full variable domain (rest looked up from reference TRBV19 and TRBJ2-5): DGGITQSPKYLFRKEGQNVTLSCEQNLNHDAMYWYRQDPGQGLRLIYYSQIVNDFQKGDIAEGYSVSREKKESFPLTVTSAQKNPTAFYLCASSPQVIQETQYFGPGTRLLVL.

This sequence joins TRBV10-2 and TRBJ2-1; the match to TRBD1 covers 8 bases. CDR3 length equals 13 residues. Germline-derived CDR1 and CDR2 are WSHSY and SAAADI. The ends lost 6 bases at V and 13 bases at J; junction bases unmatched: 11. CDR3 sequence: CASRTGPGQDQFF. The CDR3, as DNA: TGCGCCAGCAGGACGGGCCCGGGACAGGATCAGTTCTTC.

The gene calls are TRBV7-8 and TRBJ1-4; a possible D gene is TRBD1 (6 bases). The V and J ends lost 5 bases and 1 base respectively, with 14 bases between them. This CDR3 has 16 residues. Germline V lookup: CDR1 SGHVS, CDR2 FQNEAQ. As DNA, the CDR3 is TGTGCCAGCAGCAATAGGGTACAGGGAACTAATGAAAAACTGTTTTTT. It translates to CASSNRVQGTNEKLFF.

This clone turned up a few times. The rearrangement joins TRBV18 to TRBJ1-1; unclear D gene. This CDR3 contains 14 residues. Germline V gives CDR1 KGHSH, CDR2 LQKENI. The ends were cut back, 6 bases at V and 1 base at J, with 12 bases in the middle. CDR3: CASSVVGRNTEAFF. In DNA, the CDR3 is TGTGCCAGCTCCGTAGTTGGACGGAACACTGAAGCTTTCTTT.

The chain couples TRBV5-4 to TRBJ1-2; 8 bases are shared with TRBD1. V dropped 8 bases and J dropped 5; count of bases not matched to a gene: 14. The V gene's germline CDR1 is SGHNT and CDR2 YYREEE (reference sequence). The CDR3 has 15 amino acids. CDR3: CASTLQGGSLYGYTF. As DNA, the CDR3 is TGTGCCAGTACACTACAGGGGGGAAGCCTTTATGGCTACACCTTC.

In DNA, the CDR3 is TGTGCCATCAGTGTTGAGGGGACCAATCAGCCCCAGCATTTT. Protein product: CAISVEGTNQPQHF. This chain links TRBV10-3 with TRBJ1-5; the D gene is possibly TRBD1 (5 bases). Between the trimmed V and J ends, which lost 4 bases and 3 bases, there was a span of 10 bases. Germline V gene lookup returns CDR1 ENHRY and CDR2 SYGVKD. The CDR3 consists of 14 residues.

This chain links TRBV11-1 with TRBJ2-3; 11 nucleotides match TRBD2. The CDR3 contains 15 residues. Germline values: CDR1 SGHAT, CDR2 FQDESV (reference sequence). Trimming cost V 5 bases and J 5 bases; bases outside gene matches: 6. CDR3 in DNA: TGTGCCAGCAGCATTAGCGGGGGGGCTAGAGATACGCAGTATTTT. Translation: CASSISGGARDTQYF.

The rearrangement joins TRBV7-8 to TRBJ1-5; possibly TRBD1 for D (5 bases). This CDR3 has 14 residues. In germline, CDR1 is SGHVS, CDR2 FQNEAQ. The V gene lost 1 base and the J gene lost 6 bases, with 10 bases spanning the gap. The CDR3 loop is CASSLGQGGQPQHF. CDR3 DNA: TGTGCCAGCAGCTTAGGGCAGGGAGGTCAGCCCCAGCATTTT.

The V call is TRBV7-2, the J call TRBJ1-5, with D maybe TRBD1 (5 bases). The CDR3 has 16 amino acids. V was pared by 1 base and J by 3 bases, with 13 bases between. Germline V gene data show CDR1 as SGHTA and CDR2 as FQGNSA. The CDR3 loop is CASSLGRGVDNQPQHF. The CDR3 DNA is TGTGCCAGCAGCTTAGGTCGAGGGGTAGACAATCAGCCCCAGCATTTT.

This chain joins TRBV30 and TRBJ1-6; the D gene is possibly TRBD1 (5 bases). V was trimmed by 0 bases and J by 1 base, leaving 10 bases between them. In germline, CDR1 is GTSNPN, CDR2 SVGIG (reference sequence). This CDR3 region has 16 residues. CDR3 in amino acids: CAWSVKGWSYNSPLHF. DNA of the CDR3: TGTGCCTGGAGTGTTAAGGGGTGGTCCTATAATTCACCCCTCCACTTT.

The gene calls are TRBV29-1 and TRBJ2-1, with D unresolved. From germline, CDR1 is SQVTM and CDR2 ANQGSEA. CDR3 size: 12 residues. Trimming took off 4 bases at V and 7 bases at J, with 11 bases between the two ends. The CDR3: CSVVRANNEQFF. DNA for the CDR3: TGCAGCGTTGTAAGAGCAAATAATGAGCAGTTCTTC.

The chain is built from TRBV29-1 and TRBJ1-1; 7 nucleotides line up with TRBD1. Per germline, CDR1 SQVTM and CDR2 ANQGSEA. The CDR3 length is 13 residues. The V gene end was trimmed by 4 bases and the J gene end by 5 bases; junction bases not matched to a gene: 7. CDR3 loop: CSVGGTESTEAFF. DNA for the CDR3: TGCAGCGTTGGAGGGACAGAGAGTACTGAAGCTTTCTTT.

This clone is a singleton in its sample. The chain links TRBV5-1 to TRBJ1-6; the match to TRBD1 covers 9 bases. Germline CDR1 is SGHRS and CDR2 is YFSETQ. CDR3 length equals 16 residues. The trim removed 0 bases at V and 9 bases at J, leaving 7 bases unmatched. The CDR3 sequence: CASSLDHDRGSSPLHF. DNA for the CDR3: TGCGCCAGCAGCTTGGATCATGACAGGGGGAGTTCACCCCTCCACTTT.

The chain couples TRBV7-2 to TRBJ2-3; 11 bases match TRBD2. The CDR3 runs 17 residues. Germline V CDR1 and CDR2: SGHTA, FQGNSA. The V and J ends lost 3 bases and 2 bases, in that order; junction bases with no gene match: 7. CDR3 sequence (DNA): TGTGCCAGCAGCTTTGCCGGGACTAGCGGAGTCACAGATACGCAGTATTTT. This codes for CASSFAGTSGVTDTQYF. Combining the CDR3 with reference TRBV7-2 and TRBJ2-3 gives the whole variable domain GAGVSQSPSNKVTEKGKDVELRCDPISGHTALYWYRQSLGQGLEFLIYFQGNSAPDKSGLPSDRFSAERTGGSVSTLTIQRTQQEDSAVYLCASSFAGTSGVTDTQYFGPGTRLTVL.

The J gene is TRBJ2-1, the V gene TRBV7-8; 11 bases fit TRBD2. The V gene end was trimmed by 7 bases and the J gene end by 2 bases; junction bases not matched to a gene: 7. The germline V gene encodes CDR1 SGHVS and CDR2 FQNEAQ. The CDR3 length is 16 residues. DNA of the CDR3: TGTGCCAGCACAGTCCTAGCGGGGGGCCCCTACAATGAGCAGTTCTTC. It specifies CASTVLAGGPYNEQFF.

V usage is TRBV2 and J usage is TRBJ1-5; no clear D gene. CDR3 length equals 15 residues. Germline-derived CDR1 and CDR2 are SNHLY and FYNNEI. The V and J ends lost 2 bases and 0 bases respectively, with 8 bases between them. DNA for the CDR3: TGTGCCAGCAGTGAAACATTATATAGCAATCAGCCCCAGCATTTT. Amino acid sequence: CASSETLYSNQPQHF.

CDR3: CASSLARAVPSYNEQFF. In nucleotides, the CDR3 is TGTGCCAGCAGCTTAGCGCGGGCTGTCCCCTCCTACAATGAGCAGTTCTTC. V usage is TRBV7-9 and J usage is TRBJ2-1; D possibly corresponds to TRBD2 (5 bases). Deletions cut 0 bases from V and 0 bases from J, with 12 bases between. The CDR3 runs 17 residues. Germline CDR1 is SEHNR and CDR2 is FQNEAQ (reference sequence). Full variable domain (missing parts from reference TRBV7-9 and TRBJ2-1): DTGVSQNPRHKITKRGQNVTFRCDPISEHNRLYWYRQTLGQGPEFLTYFQNEAQLEKSRLLSDRFSAERPKGSFSTLEIQRTEQGDSAMYLCASSLARAVPSYNEQFFGPGTRLTVL.